The T cell receptor (beta chain) under discussion was sequenced for a study of human T cells and chemical hapten exposure. Looking at the study overall: DPC (0.01%) was patch tested on the upper back and read at 6 days.

Study-wide results and limits: Following DPC sensitization, TCRs present above 1 in 1000 frequency showed no change. The formation of large CDR3 similarity clusters by expanded TCRs significantly exceeded that of controls.

A single record per CDR3 protein comes from TCRdb applying MiXCR to the RACE reads. The sample has more than 80,000 distinct CDR3 sequences, less than 11% seen once. This clonotype was observed a single time. Antigen unknown. Time point reported: patch test 2, 6 weeks after DPC sensitization. Sample treatment: therapeutic diphenylcyclopropenone sensitization with weekly scalp DPC. The CDR3 length is 14 residues. J was trimmed by 6 bases and V by 5 bases; bases with no gene match: 10. The rearrangement links TRBV12-3 or TRBV12-4 to TRBJ2-7; 7 positions match TRBD2. This sequence originates from a woman between 45 and 65 years old with alopecia areata. Some clones in this sample may be carry-over from other donors' samples. The sample here was whole blood, taken in connection with sensitization to the hapten diphenylcyclopropenone (DPC). The CDR3 nucleotides are TGTGCCAGCAGTCTCCTAGGACTAGTCGCCGAGCAGTACTTC. Residues: CASSLLGLVAEQYF.